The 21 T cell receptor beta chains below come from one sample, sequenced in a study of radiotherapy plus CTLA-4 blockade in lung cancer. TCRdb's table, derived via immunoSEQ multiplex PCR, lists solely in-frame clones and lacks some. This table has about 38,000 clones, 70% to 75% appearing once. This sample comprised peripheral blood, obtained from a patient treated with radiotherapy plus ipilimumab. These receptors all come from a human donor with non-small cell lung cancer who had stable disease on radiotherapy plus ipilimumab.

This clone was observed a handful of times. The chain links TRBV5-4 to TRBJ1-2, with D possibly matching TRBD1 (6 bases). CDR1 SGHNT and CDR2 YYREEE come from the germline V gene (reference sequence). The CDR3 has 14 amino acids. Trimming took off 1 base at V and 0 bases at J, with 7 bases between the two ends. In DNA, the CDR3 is TGTGCCAGCAGCTTGACAGGGACTAACTATGGCTACACCTTC. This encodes CASSLTGTNYGYTF.

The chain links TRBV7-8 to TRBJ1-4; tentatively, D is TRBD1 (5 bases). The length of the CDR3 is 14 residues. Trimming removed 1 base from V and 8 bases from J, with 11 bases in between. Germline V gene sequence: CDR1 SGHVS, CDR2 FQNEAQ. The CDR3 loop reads CASSLVPDREKLFF. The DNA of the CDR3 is TGTGCCAGCAGCTTAGTCCCAGACAGAGAAAAACTGTTTTTT.

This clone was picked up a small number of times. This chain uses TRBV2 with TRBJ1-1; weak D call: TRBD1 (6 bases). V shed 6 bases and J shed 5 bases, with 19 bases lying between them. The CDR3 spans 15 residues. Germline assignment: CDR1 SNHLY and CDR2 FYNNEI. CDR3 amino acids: CASRRDRTVGTEAFF. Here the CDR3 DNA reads TGTGCCAGCAGGAGAGACAGGACAGTGGGAACTGAAGCTTTCTTT.

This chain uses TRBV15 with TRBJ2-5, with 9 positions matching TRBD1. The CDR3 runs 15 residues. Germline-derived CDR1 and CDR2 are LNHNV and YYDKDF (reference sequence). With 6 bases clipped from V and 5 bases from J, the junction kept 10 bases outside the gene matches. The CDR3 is CATRYRGRAEETQYF. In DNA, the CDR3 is TGTGCCACCAGATACAGGGGGCGAGCAGAGGAGACCCAGTACTTC.

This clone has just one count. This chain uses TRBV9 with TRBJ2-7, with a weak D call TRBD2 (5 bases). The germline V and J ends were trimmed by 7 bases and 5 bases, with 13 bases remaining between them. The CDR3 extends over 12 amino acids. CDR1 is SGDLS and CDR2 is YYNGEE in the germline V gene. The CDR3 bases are TGTGCCAGCTGGAGACTAATCCACGAGCAGTACGTC. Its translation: CASWRLIHEQYV.

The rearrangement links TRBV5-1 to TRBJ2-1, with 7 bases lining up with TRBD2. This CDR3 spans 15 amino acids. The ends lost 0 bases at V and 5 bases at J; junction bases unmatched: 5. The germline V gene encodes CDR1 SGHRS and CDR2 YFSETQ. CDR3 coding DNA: TGCGCCAGCAGCTTGGATGCACTAGCGAACAATGAGCAGTTCTTC. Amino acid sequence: CASSLDALANNEQFF.

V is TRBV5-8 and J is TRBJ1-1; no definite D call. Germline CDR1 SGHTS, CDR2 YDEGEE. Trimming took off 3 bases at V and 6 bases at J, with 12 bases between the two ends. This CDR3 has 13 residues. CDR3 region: CASSSGVKAEAFF. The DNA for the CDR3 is TGTGCCAGCAGCTCGGGTGTCAAGGCTGAAGCTTTCTTT.

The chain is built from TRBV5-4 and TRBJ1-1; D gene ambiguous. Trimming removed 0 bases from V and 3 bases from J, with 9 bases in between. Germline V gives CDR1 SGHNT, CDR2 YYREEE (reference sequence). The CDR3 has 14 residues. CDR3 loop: CASSLERSYTEAFF. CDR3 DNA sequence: TGTGCCAGCAGCTTGGAAAGGTCTTACACTGAAGCTTTCTTT.

The CDR3 is CAWTDTYEQYF. As DNA, the CDR3 is TGTGCCTGGACCGACACCTACGAGCAGTACTTC. The chain couples TRBV30 to TRBJ2-7; unclear D gene. The CDR3 runs 11 residues. V shed 4 bases and J shed 2 bases, with 6 bases lying between them. CDR1 GTSNPN and CDR2 SVGIG come from the germline V gene (reference sequence).

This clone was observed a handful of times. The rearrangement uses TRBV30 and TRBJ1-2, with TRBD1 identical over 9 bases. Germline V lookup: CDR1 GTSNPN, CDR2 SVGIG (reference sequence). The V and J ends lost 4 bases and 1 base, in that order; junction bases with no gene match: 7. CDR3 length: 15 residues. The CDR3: CAWNTGGLINYGYTF. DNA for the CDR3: TGTGCCTGGAACACAGGGGGCCTGATTAACTATGGCTACACCTTC.

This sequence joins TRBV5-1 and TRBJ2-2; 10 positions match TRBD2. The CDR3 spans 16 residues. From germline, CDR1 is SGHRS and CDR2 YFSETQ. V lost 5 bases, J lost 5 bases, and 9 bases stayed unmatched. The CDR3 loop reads CASRPTSSGGTGELFF. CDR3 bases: TGCGCCAGCAGACCTACCTCTAGCGGGGGAACCGGGGAGCTGTTTTTT.

The CDR3 protein is CSVRMTALSEAFF. CDR3 bases: TGCAGCGTTCGCATGACAGCCTTATCCGAAGCTTTCTTT. This chain links TRBV29-1 with TRBJ1-1; maybe TRBD1 (5 bases). This CDR3 is 13 amino acids long. Germline lookup yields CDR1 SQVTM and CDR2 ANQGSEA. Trimming stripped 5 bases from V and 8 bases from J, with 18 bases between.

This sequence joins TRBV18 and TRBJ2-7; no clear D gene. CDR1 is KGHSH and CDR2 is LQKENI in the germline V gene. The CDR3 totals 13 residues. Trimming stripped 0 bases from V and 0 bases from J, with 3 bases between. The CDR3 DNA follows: TGTGCCAGCTCACCACCGAGCTCCTACGAGCAGTACGTC. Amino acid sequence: CASSPPSSYEQYV.

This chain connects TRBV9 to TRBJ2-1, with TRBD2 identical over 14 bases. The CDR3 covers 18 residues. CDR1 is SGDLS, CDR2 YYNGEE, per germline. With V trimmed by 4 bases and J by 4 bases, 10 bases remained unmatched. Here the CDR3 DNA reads TGTGCCAGCAGCCCCTCGACTAGCGGGGGGGCCAGGTACAATGAGCAGTTCTTC. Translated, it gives CASSPSTSGGARYNEQFF.

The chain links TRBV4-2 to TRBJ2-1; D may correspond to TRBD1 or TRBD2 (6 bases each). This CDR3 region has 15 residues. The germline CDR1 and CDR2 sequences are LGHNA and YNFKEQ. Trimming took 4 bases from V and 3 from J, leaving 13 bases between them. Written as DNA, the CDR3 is TGTGCCAGCAGCCTGACTAGGGGGAACTACAATGAGCAGTTCTTC. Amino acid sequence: CASSLTRGNYNEQFF.

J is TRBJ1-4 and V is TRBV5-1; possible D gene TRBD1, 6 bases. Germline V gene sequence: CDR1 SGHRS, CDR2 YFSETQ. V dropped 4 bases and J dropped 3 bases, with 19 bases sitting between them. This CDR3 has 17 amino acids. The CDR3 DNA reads TGCGCCAGCAGCCGCCGAGGGGGGCCGGGAGCTAATGAAAAACTGTTTTTT. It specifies CASSRRGGPGANEKLFF.

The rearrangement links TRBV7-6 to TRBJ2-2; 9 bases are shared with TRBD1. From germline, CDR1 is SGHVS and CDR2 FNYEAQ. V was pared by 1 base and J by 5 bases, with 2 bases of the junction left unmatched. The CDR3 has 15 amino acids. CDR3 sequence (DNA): TGTGCCAGCAGCTTAGTGGGACAGGGAACCGGGGAGCTGTTTTTT. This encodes CASSLVGQGTGELFF.

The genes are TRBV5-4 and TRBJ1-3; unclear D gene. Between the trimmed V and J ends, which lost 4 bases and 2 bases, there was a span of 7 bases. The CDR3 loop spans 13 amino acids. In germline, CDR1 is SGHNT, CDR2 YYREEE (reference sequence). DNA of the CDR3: TGTGCCAGCAGCCCTCAGGCTGGAAACACCATATATTTT. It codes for CASSPQAGNTIYF.

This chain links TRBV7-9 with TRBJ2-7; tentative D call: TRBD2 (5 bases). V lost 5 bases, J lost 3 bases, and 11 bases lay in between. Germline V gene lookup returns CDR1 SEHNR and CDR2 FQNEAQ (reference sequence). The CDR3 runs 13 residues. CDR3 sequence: CASSQAADYEQYV. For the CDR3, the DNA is TGTGCCAGCAGCCAGGCAGCGGACTACGAGCAGTACGTC.

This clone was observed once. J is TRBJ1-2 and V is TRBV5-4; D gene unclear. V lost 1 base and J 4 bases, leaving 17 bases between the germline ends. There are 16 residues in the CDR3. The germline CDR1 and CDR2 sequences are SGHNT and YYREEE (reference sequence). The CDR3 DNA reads TGTGCCAGCAGCTTGCGTGCAGACGGACCCGCCTATGGCTACACCTTC. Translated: CASSLRADGPAYGYTF.

For the CDR3, the DNA is TGTGCCAGCAGCTTAGAGGGCTTCTCCTACAATGAGCAGTTCTTC. This encodes CASSLEGFSYNEQFF. The chain links TRBV6-1 to TRBJ2-1; maybe TRBD2 (5 bases). This CDR3 comprises 15 residues. Germline V CDR1 and CDR2: MNHNS, SASEGT. V was cut by 6 bases and J by 0 bases, with 12 bases left in between.